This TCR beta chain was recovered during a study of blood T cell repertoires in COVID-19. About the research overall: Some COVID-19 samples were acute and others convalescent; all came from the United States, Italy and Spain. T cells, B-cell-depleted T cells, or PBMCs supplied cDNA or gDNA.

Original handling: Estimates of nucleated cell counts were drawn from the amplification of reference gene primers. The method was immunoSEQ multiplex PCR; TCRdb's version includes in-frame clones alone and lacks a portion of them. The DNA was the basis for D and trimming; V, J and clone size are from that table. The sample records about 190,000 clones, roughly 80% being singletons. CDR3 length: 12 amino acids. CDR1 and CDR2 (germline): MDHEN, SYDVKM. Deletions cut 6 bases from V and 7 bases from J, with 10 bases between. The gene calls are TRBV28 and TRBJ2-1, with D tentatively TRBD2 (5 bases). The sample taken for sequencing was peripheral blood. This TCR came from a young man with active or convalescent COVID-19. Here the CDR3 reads CASSRGMNEQFF. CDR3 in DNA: TGTGCCAGCAGCCGGGGAATGAATGAGCAGTTCTTC.